The text below deals with one T cell receptor (beta chain). Its antigen is currently unknown. The CDR3 sequence is 14 residues long. Germline CDR1 is SNHLY and CDR2 is FYNNEI. Each CD8+ T cell subset was flow-sorted in triplicate. Every sort contained 300,000 or so cells. Within the CD8+ T cell compartment, naive cells were CD45RO-CCR7+CD27+CD95-. The record originates from a study of CXCR3-negative and CXCR3-positive naive CD8 T cells. Study details: Roughly 1.5 +/- 0.3 million TRB reads came from each library, giving about 150 million in total. Study-level findings and limits: Between one naive subset and the other, surface CD5 was comparable, and TCR strength was inferred from TRB CDR3 properties. Comparison of naive cells showed more hydrophobic TRB CDR3s in CXCR3-positive than in CXCR3-negative naive cells.

The TRB libraries of cDNA were built by UMI-labeled 5' RACE. From the 5' RACE reads, TCRdb lists one entry per CDR3 protein and no DNA. In all, the sample yields around 110,000 distinct CDR3 sequences. The source of this sequence is a human donor in good health. Some clones in this sample may be carry-over from other donors' samples. Sequenced: naive CXCR3+ CD8+ T cells from blood. The subset denotes: CD45RO-CCR7+CD27+CD95- naive CD8+ T cells expressing CXCR3 (TNR3+). This chain connects TRBV2 to TRBJ2-7. This CDR3 reads CASSEEPDYYEQYF.